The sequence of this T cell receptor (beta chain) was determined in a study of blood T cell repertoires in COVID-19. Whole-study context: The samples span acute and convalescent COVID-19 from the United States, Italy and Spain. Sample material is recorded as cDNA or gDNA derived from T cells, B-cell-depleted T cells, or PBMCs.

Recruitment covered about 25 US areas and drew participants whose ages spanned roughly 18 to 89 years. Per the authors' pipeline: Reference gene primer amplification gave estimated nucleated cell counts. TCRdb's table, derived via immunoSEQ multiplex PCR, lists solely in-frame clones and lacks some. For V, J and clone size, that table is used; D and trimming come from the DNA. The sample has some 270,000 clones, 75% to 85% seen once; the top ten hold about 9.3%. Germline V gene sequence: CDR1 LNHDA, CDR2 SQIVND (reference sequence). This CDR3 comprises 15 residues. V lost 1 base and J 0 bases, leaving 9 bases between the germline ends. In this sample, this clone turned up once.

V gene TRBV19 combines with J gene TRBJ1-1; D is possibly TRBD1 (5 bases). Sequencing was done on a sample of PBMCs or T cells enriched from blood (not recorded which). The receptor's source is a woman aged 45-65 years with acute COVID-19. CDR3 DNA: TGTGCCAGTAGTATAGTGACAGCTTTGAACACTGAAGCTTTCTTT. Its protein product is CASSIVTALNTEAFF. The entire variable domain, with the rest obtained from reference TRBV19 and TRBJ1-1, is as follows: DGGITQSPKYLFRKEGQNVTLSCEQNLNHDAMYWYRQDPGQGLRLIYYSQIVNDFQKGDIAEGYSVSREKKESFPLTVTSAQKNPTAFYLCASSIVTALNTEAFFGQGTRLTVV.